What follows are 6 T cell receptor beta chains derived from one specimen sequenced in a study of control samples from healthy donors and cancer patients. Repertoires were generated with immunoSEQ multiplex PCR, while TCRdb's copy carries only in-frame clones and drops some. The sample has around 180,000 clones; 80% to 90% are singletons. Sequencing was done on a sample of blood. Receptors originate from a woman aged 25-40 years in good health.

The chain recombines TRBV9 with TRBJ2-3; D unclear. This CDR3 has 13 amino acids. Germline-derived CDR1 and CDR2 are SGDLS and YYNGEE. Deletions cut 0 bases from V and 5 bases from J, with 7 bases between. This chain's CDR3 is CASSVATRDTQYF. The CDR3 DNA is TGTGCCAGCAGCGTAGCTACGAGAGATACGCAGTATTTT.

Only a few counts were recorded for this clone. The J gene is TRBJ2-2, the V gene TRBV5-1; TRBD1 aligns across 8 bases. The V segment lost 4 bases and the J segment 4 bases; nucleotides outside the gene matches: 9. The V gene's germline CDR1 is SGHRS and CDR2 YFSETQ. This CDR3 comprises 16 residues. The CDR3 DNA follows: TGCGCCAGCAGCAGTAGGACAGGGTTAACCACCGGGGAGCTGTTTTTT. This sequence encodes CASSSRTGLTTGELFF.

This chain joins TRBV5-4 and TRBJ2-1; tentatively, D is TRBD2 (6 bases). V was shortened by 0 bases and J by 6 bases, with 10 bases between the two germline ends. Germline assignment: CDR1 SGHNT and CDR2 YYREEE (reference sequence). This CDR3 spans 14 amino acids. The CDR3 coding sequence is TGTGCCAGCAGCTTGGGCGGGACTCGCAATGAGCAGTTCTTC. Its translation is CASSLGGTRNEQFF.

V is TRBV5-1 and J is TRBJ1-2, with TRBD1 matching over 9 bases. There are 15 residues in the CDR3. Looked up from germline, CDR1 is SGHRS and CDR2 is YFSETQ. The trim removed 4 bases at V and 4 bases at J, leaving 8 bases unmatched. The CDR3 sequence is CASSPTGGAGYGYTF. The CDR3 DNA is TGCGCCAGCAGCCCCACAGGGGGCGCGGGCTATGGCTACACCTTC.

The chain is built from TRBV7-9 and TRBJ1-1, with unresolved D. Germline assignment: CDR1 SEHNR and CDR2 FQNEAQ (reference sequence). The V end was cut by 5 bases, the J end by 4 bases, with 14 bases between. The CDR3 is made up of 14 amino acids. The CDR3 spells CASSRAPRATEAFF. DNA for the CDR3: TGTGCCAGCAGCCGGGCCCCCCGGGCCACTGAAGCTTTCTTT.

J is TRBJ1-1 and V is TRBV19, with a possible D match to TRBD1 (5 bases). The CDR3 is made up of 16 amino acids. V lost 4 bases, J lost 1 base, and 16 bases lay in between. The V gene's germline CDR1 is LNHDA and CDR2 SQIVND (reference sequence). This CDR3 reads CASSTQARGGNTEAFF. CDR3 coding DNA: TGTGCCAGTAGTACCCAGGCCCGCGGGGGGAACACTGAAGCTTTCTTT.